This T cell receptor beta chain is drawn from a study of radiotherapy plus CTLA-4 blockade in lung cancer. Assay used: immunoSEQ multiplex PCR; TCRdb lists only in-frame clones, some missing. The repertoire includes under 55,000 clones, more than 65% of them detected once, and roughly 3.2% sits in the top ten. From germline, CDR1 is SGHRS and CDR2 YFSETQ. V was clipped by 0 bases and J by 5 bases; unmatched bases: 8. The CDR3 covers 16 residues. The receptor was derived from a human donor with non-small cell lung cancer who had a partial response to radiotherapy plus ipilimumab. The chain employs TRBV5-1 and TRBJ2-5, with 9 bases aligning to TRBD1. The specimen comprised peripheral blood, sampled from a patient treated with radiotherapy plus ipilimumab. The CDR3 nucleotides read TGCGCCAGCAGCTTGGTTTTGACAGGGGGGTTTGAGACCCAGTACTTC. Translated, it gives CASSLVLTGGFETQYF.